This record looks at one T cell receptor beta chain sequence and its context. What it binds is not known. Germline V gene lookup returns CDR1 SEHNR and CDR2 FQNEAQ (reference sequence). The germline V and J ends were trimmed by 7 bases and 4 bases, with 11 bases remaining between them. CDR3 length: 13 amino acids. TCRdb recomputed calls from the 5' RACE reads with MiXCR, one row per CDR3 protein. This repertoire shows 700,000 to 850,000 distinct CDR3 sequences, 10% to 15% found once; its top ten account for less than 0.65%. This specimen belongs to a study of CD8 T cells in ankylosing spondylitis. Findings and limits, study-wide: Made up of roughly 8 highly homologous variants, a TCR beta motif appeared characteristic of ankylosing spondylitis blood. Previous work reported some of these motif variants in the synovial fluid and blood of reactive arthritis.

The sequenced sample consisted of blood, either unsorted or a sorted T cell fraction (not recorded which). The chain couples TRBV7-9 to TRBJ2-1; D is perhaps TRBD1 (5 bases). The receptor's source is a male donor with ankylosing spondylitis. The CDR3 DNA reads TGTGCCAGCATGAGACAGTCGTACAATGAGCAGTTCTTC. Translation gives CASMRQSYNEQFF.